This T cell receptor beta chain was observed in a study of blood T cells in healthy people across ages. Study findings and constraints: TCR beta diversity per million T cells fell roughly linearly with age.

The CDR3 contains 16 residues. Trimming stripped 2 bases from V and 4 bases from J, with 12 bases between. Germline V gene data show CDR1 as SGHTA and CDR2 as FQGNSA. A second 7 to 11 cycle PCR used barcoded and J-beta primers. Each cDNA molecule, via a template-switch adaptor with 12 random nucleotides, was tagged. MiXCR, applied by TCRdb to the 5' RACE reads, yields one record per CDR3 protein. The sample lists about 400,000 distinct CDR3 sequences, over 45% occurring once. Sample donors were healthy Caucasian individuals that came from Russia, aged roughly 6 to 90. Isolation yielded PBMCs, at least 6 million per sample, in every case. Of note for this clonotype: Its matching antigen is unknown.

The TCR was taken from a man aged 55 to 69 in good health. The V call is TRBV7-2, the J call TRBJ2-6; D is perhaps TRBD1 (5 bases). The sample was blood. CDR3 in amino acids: CASSLRSGSGANVLTF. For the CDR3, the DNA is TGTGCCAGCAGCTTAAGGTCAGGGTCCGGGGCCAACGTCCTGACTTTC.